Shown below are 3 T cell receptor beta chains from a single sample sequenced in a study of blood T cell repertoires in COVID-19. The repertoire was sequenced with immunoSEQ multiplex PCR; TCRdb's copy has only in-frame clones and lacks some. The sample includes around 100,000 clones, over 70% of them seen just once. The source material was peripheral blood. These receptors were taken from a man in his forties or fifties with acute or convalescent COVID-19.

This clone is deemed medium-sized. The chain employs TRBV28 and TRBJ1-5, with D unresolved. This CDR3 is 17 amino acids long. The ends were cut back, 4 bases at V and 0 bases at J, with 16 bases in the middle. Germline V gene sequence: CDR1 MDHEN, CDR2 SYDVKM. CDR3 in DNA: TGTGCCAGCAGTTCGCCTCCTCGGGTCCGTAGCAATCAGCCCCAGCATTTT. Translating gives CASSSPPRVRSNQPQHF.

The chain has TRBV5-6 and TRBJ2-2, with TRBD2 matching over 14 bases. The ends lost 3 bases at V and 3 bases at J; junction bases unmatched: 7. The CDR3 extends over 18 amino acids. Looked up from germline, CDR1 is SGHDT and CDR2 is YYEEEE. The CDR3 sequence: CASSWGLAGDRDTGELFF. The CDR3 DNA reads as TGTGCCAGCAGCTGGGGACTAGCGGGAGATCGGGACACCGGGGAGCTGTTTTTT.

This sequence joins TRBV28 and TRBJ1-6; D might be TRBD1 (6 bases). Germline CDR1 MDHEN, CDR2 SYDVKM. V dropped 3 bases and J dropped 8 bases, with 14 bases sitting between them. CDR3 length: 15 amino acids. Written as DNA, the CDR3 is TGTGCCAGCAGTTTGCCACAGGGACGGTATTCACCCCTCCACTTT. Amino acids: CASSLPQGRYSPLHF. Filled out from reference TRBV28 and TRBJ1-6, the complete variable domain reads DVKVTQSSRYLVKRTGEKVFLECVQDMDHENMFWYRQDPGLGLRLIYFSYDVKMKEKGDIPEGYSVSREKKERFSLILESASTNQTSMYLCASSLPQGRYSPLHFGNGTRLTVT.